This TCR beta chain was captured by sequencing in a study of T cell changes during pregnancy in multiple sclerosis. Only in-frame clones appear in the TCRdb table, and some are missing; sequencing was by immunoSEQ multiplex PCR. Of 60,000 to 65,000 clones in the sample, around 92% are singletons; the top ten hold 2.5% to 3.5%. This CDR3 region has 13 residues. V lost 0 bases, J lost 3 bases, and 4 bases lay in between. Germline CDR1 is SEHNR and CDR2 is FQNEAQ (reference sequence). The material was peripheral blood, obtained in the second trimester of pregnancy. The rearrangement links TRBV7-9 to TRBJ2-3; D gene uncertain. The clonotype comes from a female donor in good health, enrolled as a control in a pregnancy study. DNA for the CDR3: TGTGCCAGCAGCTTAGCTGAGACAGATACGCAGTATTTT. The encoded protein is CASSLAETDTQYF. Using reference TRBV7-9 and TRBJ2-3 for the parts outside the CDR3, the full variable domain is DTGVSQNPRHKITKRGQNVTFRCDPISEHNRLYWYRQTLGQGPEFLTYFQNEAQLEKSRLLSDRFSAERPKGSFSTLEIQRTEQGDSAMYLCASSLAETDTQYFGPGTRLTVL.